This T cell receptor beta chain appears in the sequencing data of a study of control samples from healthy donors and cancer patients. The CDR3 is 15 residues long. Germline assignment: CDR1 LGHDT and CDR2 YNNKEL (reference sequence). J lost 6 bases, V lost 6 bases, and 13 bases had no gene match. TCRdb's table, derived via immunoSEQ multiplex PCR, lists solely in-frame clones and lacks some. The sample includes 130,000 or so clones, around 94% of them seen just once. The clonotype was recovered from a man aged 60-69 years with colorectal cancer. Sample: PBMCs. The chain combines TRBV3-1 (or the pseudogene TRBV3-2) with TRBJ1-1; 7 positions agree with TRBD1. CDR3 nucleotides: TGTGCCAGCAGTTCCGGAGACAGGGATGCGGCTGAAGCTTTCTTT. The encoded protein is CASSSGDRDAAEAFF.